Below, 22 T cell receptor beta chains from the same sample are listed, as sequenced in a study of blood T cell repertoires in COVID-19. Clones were sequenced by immunoSEQ multiplex PCR, and TCRdb holds only the in-frame ones, with some missing. Of around 250,000 clones in the sample, about 90% were seen once. Sequences were obtained from PBMCs or T cells enriched from blood (not recorded which). The source is a human donor in a cohort exposed to, infected with or recovered from COVID-19 (not recorded which). The donor label of this sample is uncertain.

The chain recombines TRBV5-1 with TRBJ2-3; TRBD1 agrees at 8 bases. Germline assignment: CDR1 SGHRS and CDR2 YFSETQ. The CDR3 runs 16 residues. Trimming at V came to 0 bases and at J to 2 bases, leaving 5 bases not matched to a gene. In DNA, the CDR3 is TGCGCCAGCAGCTTGGCCGACAGGGGATTCACAGATACGCAGTATTTT. Translating gives CASSLADRGFTDTQYF.

The V call is TRBV11-2, the J call TRBJ2-7; weak D call: TRBD2 (5 bases). The germline V gene encodes CDR1 SGHAT and CDR2 FQNNGV. The CDR3 covers 13 residues. V was trimmed by 1 base and J by 2 bases, leaving 6 bases between them. The CDR3 DNA reads as TGTGCCAGCAGCTTAGCGGGAACCTACGAGCAGTACTTC. Protein sequence: CASSLAGTYEQYF.

V is TRBV9 and J is TRBJ2-2; weak D call: TRBD2 (5 bases). Trimming pared 3 bases from V and 0 bases from J, leaving 12 bases between. Looked up from germline, CDR1 is SGDLS and CDR2 is YYNGEE. There are 16 residues in the CDR3. The CDR3 sequence is CASSASYGTNTGELFF. For the CDR3, the DNA is TGTGCCAGCAGCGCCTCTTACGGGACGAACACCGGGGAGCTGTTTTTT.

CDR3 sequence (DNA): TGCGCCAGCAGCTTAGCCGGGACTAGCGGGACCCGCAAGCCGTTCTTC. Amino acids: CASSLAGTSGTRKPFF. This rearrangement joins TRBV5-1 to TRBJ2-1; 13 bases fit TRBD2. Looked up from germline, CDR1 is SGHRS and CDR2 is YFSETQ. The CDR3 loop spans 16 amino acids. J was trimmed by 15 bases and V by 2 bases; bases with no gene match: 14.

J is TRBJ1-6 and V is TRBV10-3; 10 bases fit TRBD1. This CDR3 spans 16 amino acids. CDR1 and CDR2 from the germline V gene are ENHRY and SYGVKD. V dropped 7 bases and J dropped 1; count of bases not matched to a gene: 4. CDR3 sequence reads: CAIIRTGGSYNSPLHF. CDR3 sequence (DNA): TGTGCCATCATCAGGACAGGGGGGTCCTATAATTCACCCCTCCACTTT.

The rearrangement links TRBV7-9 to TRBJ2-6, with 7 bases identical to TRBD1. The CDR3 covers 15 residues. V shed 11 bases, J shed 0 bases, and the junction held 7 bases outside the gene matches. Germline CDR1 reads SEHNR; CDR2 reads FQNEAQ (reference sequence). CDR3 residues: CALRGPGSGANVLTF. CDR3 bases: TGTGCCCTGAGGGGGCCTGGCTCTGGGGCCAACGTCCTGACTTTC. Full variable domain (missing parts from reference TRBV7-9 and TRBJ2-6): DTGVSQNPRHKITKRGQNVTFRCDPISEHNRLYWYRQTLGQGPEFLTYFQNEAQLEKSRLLSDRFSAERPKGSFSTLEIQRTEQGDSAMYLCALRGPGSGANVLTFGAGSRLTVL.

The chain uses TRBV19 and TRBJ2-2; perhaps TRBD1 as D (6 bases). CDR3 length equals 15 residues. V was shortened by 5 bases and J by 3 bases, with 13 bases between the two germline ends. The V gene's germline CDR1 is LNHDA and CDR2 SQIVND (reference sequence). CDR3 amino acids: CASSLYSGDTGELFF. CDR3 bases: TGTGCCAGTAGTCTCTACTCAGGGGACACCGGGGAGCTGTTTTTT.

In the case of this clone: A junction end diverges from the germline sequence, so it may reflect a read error. The genes are TRBV4-2 and TRBJ1-5; D is unclear. The CDR3 has 16 amino acids. CDR1 LGHNA and CDR2 YNFKEQ come from the germline V gene. The chain's CDR3 is CASSQEIMVSNQPQHF. The CDR3 DNA follows: TGTGCCAGCAGCCAAGAGATTATGGTTAGCAATCAGCCCCAACATTTT.

This clone occurred many times. A read error may account for a junction end that differs from germline. This chain connects TRBV4-1 to TRBJ2-7, with D perhaps TRBD2 (5 bases). Per germline, CDR1 MGHRA and CDR2 YSYEKL. The CDR3 has 13 amino acids. The CDR3 DNA follows: TGCGCCAGCAGCCAAGTGGGGTTAAGCGGATTGGTTTTC. Translated, it gives CASSQVGLSGLVF.

This clone has just one count. This chain uses TRBV29-1 with TRBJ1-2; D is possibly TRBD1 (6 bases). V lost 7 bases and J 6 bases, leaving 21 bases between the germline ends. CDR3 length equals 14 residues. Per germline, CDR1 SQVTM and CDR2 ANQGSEA. CDR3 protein: CSAAPKGGWNGYTF. In nucleotides, the CDR3 is TGCAGCGCTGCCCCCAAAGGGGGTTGGAATGGCTACACCTTC.

CDR3: CASRTGGENTEAFF. CDR3 in DNA: TGTGCCAGTCGAACAGGGGGCGAGAACACTGAAGCTTTCTTT. The J gene is TRBJ1-1, the V gene TRBV19, with TRBD1 matching over 9 bases. Trimming took 8 bases from V and 1 from J; bases not matched to a gene: 5. Germline lookup yields CDR1 LNHDA and CDR2 SQIVND (reference sequence). The CDR3 is made up of 14 amino acids.

The V call is TRBV11-2, the J call TRBJ1-2; the match to TRBD1 covers 10 bases. V shed 5 bases, J shed 7 bases, and the junction held 16 bases outside the gene matches. This CDR3 contains 17 residues. Per the germline V gene, CDR1 is SGHAT and CDR2 is FQNNGV. The CDR3 spells CASSDYPGQGTLGGYTF. CDR3 DNA sequence: TGTGCCAGCAGCGACTATCCGGGACAGGGGACTCTCGGTGGCTACACCTTC.

This clone was found once. The chain uses TRBV7-2 and TRBJ1-5, with a possible D match to TRBD1 (5 bases). Deletions cut 5 bases from V and 2 bases from J, with 16 bases between. Germline loops: CDR1 SGHTA, CDR2 FQGNSA. CDR3 length: 16 residues. The CDR3 reads CASSPVGPTGNQPQHF. CDR3 DNA: TGTGCCAGCAGCCCAGTGGGGCCGACGGGCAATCAGCCCCAGCATTTT.

The genes are TRBV2 and TRBJ2-7, with D tentatively TRBD1 (6 bases). V dropped 1 base and J dropped 2 bases, with 12 bases sitting between them. In germline, CDR1 is SNHLY, CDR2 FYNNEI. The CDR3 sequence is 15 residues long. The DNA of the CDR3 is TGTGCCAGCAGTGAAGATAGGACAGTGCCCTACGAGCAGTACTTC. This encodes CASSEDRTVPYEQYF. The complete variable domain, with remaining parts taken from reference TRBV2 and TRBJ2-7, reads EPEVTQTPSHQVTQMGQEVILRCVPISNHLYFYWYRQILGQKVEFLVSFYNNEISEKSEIFDDQFSVERPDGSNFTLKIRSTKLEDSAMYFCASSEDRTVPYEQYFGPGTRLTVT.

Comment on this clone: The sample carries other DNA sequences with the same CDR3. CDR3 region: CASSPPAGLGTDTQYF. The CDR3 DNA reads TGTGCCAGCTCACCACCAGCAGGGCTGGGCACAGATACGCAGTATTTT. The chain uses TRBV18 and TRBJ2-3, with D possibly matching TRBD1 (5 bases). V lost 0 bases and J 1 base, leaving 11 bases between the germline ends. The CDR3 is made up of 16 amino acids. Germline assignment: CDR1 KGHSH and CDR2 LQKENI.

The genes are TRBV5-1 and TRBJ1-1; TRBD1 is a possible D gene (5 bases). Germline V gene lookup returns CDR1 SGHRS and CDR2 YFSETQ. The V end lost 4 bases, the J end lost 2 bases, and 9 bases lay between the germline ends. This CDR3 spans 13 amino acids. The CDR3 reads CASSKTDNTEAFF. CDR3 nucleotides: TGCGCCAGCAGCAAGACAGATAACACTGAAGCTTTCTTT.

DNA for the CDR3: TGTGCCAGTAGTATCGCCGGGCAGCCCCAGCATTTT. This translates into CASSIAGQPQHF. J is TRBJ1-5 and V is TRBV19; the D is unclear. The V gene lost 3 bases and the J gene lost 7 bases, with 7 bases spanning the gap. Germline V lookup: CDR1 LNHDA, CDR2 SQIVND (reference sequence). The CDR3 covers 12 residues. The variable domain in full, completed from reference TRBV19 and TRBJ1-5, reads DGGITQSPKYLFRKEGQNVTLSCEQNLNHDAMYWYRQDPGQGLRLIYYSQIVNDFQKGDIAEGYSVSREKKESFPLTVTSAQKNPTAFYLCASSIAGQPQHFGDGTRLSIL.

Comments on this clone: The same CDR3 arises from other DNA sequences in this sample as well. This chain connects TRBV29-1 to TRBJ1-1, with D perhaps matching TRBD1 (5 bases). CDR3 length: 11 amino acids. CDR1 SQVTM and CDR2 ANQGSEA come from the germline V gene. Trimming stripped 5 bases from V and 2 bases from J, with 6 bases between. Here the CDR3 reads CSVQGNTEAFF. The DNA for the CDR3 is TGCAGCGTTCAGGGAAACACTGAAGCTTTCTTT. The variable domain in full, with the rest retrieved from reference TRBV29-1 and TRBJ1-1, is SAVISQKPSRDICQRGTSLTIQCQVDSQVTMMFWYRQQPGQSLTLIATANQGSEATYESGFVIDKFPISRPNLTFSTLTVSNMSPEDSSIYLCSVQGNTEAFFGQGTRLTVV.

The rearrangement uses TRBV18 and TRBJ1-3, with D possibly matching TRBD1 (5 bases). The CDR3 runs to 17 residues. The V gene lost 3 bases and the J gene lost 0 bases, with 15 bases spanning the gap. Germline assignment: CDR1 KGHSH and CDR2 LQKENI. The CDR3 loop is CASSPLGHDPSGNTIYF. For the CDR3, the DNA is TGTGCCAGCTCACCGCTAGGACACGACCCCTCTGGAAACACCATATATTTT.

The V and J genes are TRBV5-6 and TRBJ2-1; D is unresolved. There are 13 residues in the CDR3. Trimming pared 0 bases from V and 8 bases from J, leaving 9 bases between. Germline V gene sequence: CDR1 SGHDT, CDR2 YYEEEE. CDR3 nucleotide sequence: TGTGCCAGCAGCTTGGGCTCACGGGATGAGCAGTTCTTC. This translates into CASSLGSRDEQFF. The complete variable domain, with remaining parts taken from reference TRBV5-6 and TRBJ2-1, reads DAGVTQSPTHLIKTRGQQVTLRCSPKSGHDTVSWYQQALGQGPQFIFQYYEEEERQRGNFPDRFSGHQFPNYSSELNVNALLLGDSALYLCASSLGSRDEQFFGPGTRLTVL.

V is TRBV7-2 and J is TRBJ1-2; D is possibly TRBD1 (6 bases). V lost 1 base and J 11 bases, leaving 14 bases between the germline ends. Germline CDR1 SGHTA, CDR2 FQGNSA. The CDR3 is made up of 13 amino acids. In nucleotides, the CDR3 is TGTGCCAGCAGCTTAGAGAAGGCAGGGGAGTACACCTTC. Its translation is CASSLEKAGEYTF. The variable domain in full, with the rest retrieved from reference TRBV7-2 and TRBJ1-2, is GAGVSQSPSNKVTEKGKDVELRCDPISGHTALYWYRQSLGQGLEFLIYFQGNSAPDKSGLPSDRFSAERTGGSVSTLTIQRTQQEDSAVYLCASSLEKAGEYTFGSGTRLTVV.

The rearrangement joins TRBV19 to TRBJ2-5; 8 nucleotides align to TRBD1. J gave up 2 bases and V 4 bases, and 6 bases lay outside the gene matches. The germline CDR1 and CDR2 sequences are LNHDA and SQIVND (reference sequence). The CDR3 is 15 amino acids. The CDR3 DNA is TGTGCCAGTAGTAGGATCGGGACAGGACAAGAGACCCAGTACTTC. This codes for CASSRIGTGQETQYF.